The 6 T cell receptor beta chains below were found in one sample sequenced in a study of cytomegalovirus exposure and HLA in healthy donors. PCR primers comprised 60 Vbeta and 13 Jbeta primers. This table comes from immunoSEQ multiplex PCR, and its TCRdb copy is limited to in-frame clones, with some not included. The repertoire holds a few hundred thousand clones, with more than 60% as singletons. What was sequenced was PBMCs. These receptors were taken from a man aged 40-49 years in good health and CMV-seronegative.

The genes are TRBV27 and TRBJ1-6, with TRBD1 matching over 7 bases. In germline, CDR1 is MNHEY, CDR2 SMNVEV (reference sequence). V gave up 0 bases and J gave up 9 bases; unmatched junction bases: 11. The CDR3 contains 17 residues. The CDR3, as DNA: TGTGCCAGCAGTTTATCGTCCACAGGGGAGTTAGGTTCACCCCTCCACTTT. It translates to CASSLSSTGELGSPLHF.

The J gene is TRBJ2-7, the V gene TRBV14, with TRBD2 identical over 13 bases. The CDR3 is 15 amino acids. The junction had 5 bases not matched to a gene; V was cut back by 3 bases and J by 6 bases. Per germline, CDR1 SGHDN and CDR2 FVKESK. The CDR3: CASSQGTSGIGEQYF. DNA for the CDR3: TGTGCCAGCAGCCAGGGGACTAGCGGGATAGGCGAGCAGTACTTC.

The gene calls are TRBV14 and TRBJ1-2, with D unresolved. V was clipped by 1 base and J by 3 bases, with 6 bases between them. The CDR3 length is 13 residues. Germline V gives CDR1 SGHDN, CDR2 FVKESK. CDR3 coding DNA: TGTGCCAGCAGCCAAGTGCAGGACTATGGCTACACCTTC. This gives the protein CASSQVQDYGYTF.

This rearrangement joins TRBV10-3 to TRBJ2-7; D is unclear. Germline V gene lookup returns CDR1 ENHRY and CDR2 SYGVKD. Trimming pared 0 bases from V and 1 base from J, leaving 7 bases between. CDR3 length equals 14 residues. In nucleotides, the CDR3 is TGTGCCATCAGTGAGTCCGGGTTTTCCTACGAGCAGTACTTC. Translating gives CAISESGFSYEQYF.

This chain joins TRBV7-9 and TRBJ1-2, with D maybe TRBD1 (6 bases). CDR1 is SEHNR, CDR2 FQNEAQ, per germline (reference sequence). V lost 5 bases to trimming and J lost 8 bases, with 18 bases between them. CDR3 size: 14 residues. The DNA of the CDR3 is TGTGCCAGCAGCCTAGGGGGAGGGCGGCGGGGCTACACCTTC. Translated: CASSLGGGRRGYTF.

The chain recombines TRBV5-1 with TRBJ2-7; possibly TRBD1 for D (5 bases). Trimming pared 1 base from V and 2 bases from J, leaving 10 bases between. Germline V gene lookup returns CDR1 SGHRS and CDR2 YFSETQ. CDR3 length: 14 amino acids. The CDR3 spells CASSLYQGTYEQYF. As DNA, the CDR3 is TGCGCCAGCAGCTTGTACCAGGGTACCTACGAGCAGTACTTC.